The 3 T cell receptor beta chains below all came from one sample that was sequenced in a study of identical twins (dated by TCRdb to about 2016). The library was made by 5' RACE. Sequencing relied on an Illumina HiSeq 2000. TCRdb's own reprocessing of the public reads used fastp at Q25 and MiXCR and kept productive beta chains. Each CDR3 protein appears once, grouped with its most common genes and DNA. The sample contains 500,000 to 550,000 distinct CDR3 sequences, approximately 22% of them found a single time. The biggest ten clones account for roughly 0.91% of the sample. The data also belong to a second study, concerning T cells expressing NK-cell markers.

The sequencing input was CD4+ T cells sorted from blood. The origin of the receptors is a woman aged 18-30 years in good health.

The chain carries TRBV5-5 and TRBJ1-5, with a weak D call TRBD1 (5 bases). V lost 0 bases and J lost 7, with 11 bases in between. The CDR3 runs 14 residues. The germline V gene has CDR1 SGHKS and CDR2 YYEKEE (reference sequence). The CDR3 loop reads CASSLEQGDQPQHF. CDR3 in DNA: TGTGCCAGCAGCTTGGAGCAGGGTGACCAGCCCCAGCATTTT.

This clonotype was found a few times. The chain couples TRBV7-2 to TRBJ2-7, with D possibly matching TRBD1 (6 bases). The CDR3 covers 14 residues. Trimming shortened V by 6 bases and J by 7 bases, and 19 bases separated the two germline ends. Germline CDR1 is SGHTA and CDR2 is FQGNSA. CDR3 residues: CASSPGQLYGEQYF. Written as DNA, the CDR3 is TGTGCCAGCAGTCCGGGACAACTATATGGGGAGCAGTACTTC.

This clonotype was counted once. The chain is built from TRBV5-4 and TRBJ2-2; 8 bases align to TRBD2. The CDR3 extends over 16 amino acids. Germline CDR1 SGHNT, CDR2 YYREEE (reference sequence). The ends lost 0 bases at V and 6 bases at J; junction bases unmatched: 7. The CDR3 here is CASSLAGTSGAGELFF. CDR3 coding DNA: TGTGCCAGCAGCTTGGCCGGGACTAGTGGCGCCGGGGAGCTGTTTTTT.